This record concerns one T cell receptor (beta chain) sequence. Antigen unknown. The sample is drawn from a study of T cell responses to AZD1222 COVID-19 vaccine. Study observations and caveats: Without day 14 samples, only post-peak T cell repertoires were studied. A mostly white British donor set with more females was recruited, and clonal diversity was possibly underestimated. Of spike-specific TCRs, nearly half reportedly target regions left unmutated in variants. Dominant at 160-218 and 743-854, vaccine-associated CD4 TCRs also spanned spike.

Some clones are missing from TCRdb's copy, which holds only in-frame ones; the method was immunoSEQ multiplex PCR. The data hold fewer than 200,000 clones, with around 94% observed a single time. The V end was cut by 4 bases, the J end by 4 bases, with 7 bases between. The CDR3 length is 11 residues. Germline CDR1 reads DFQATT; CDR2 reads SNEGSKA (reference sequence). The gene calls are TRBV20-1 and TRBJ1-1; no clear D. The sequence derives from an adult in good health. The sample consisted of peripheral blood, taken on day 0 of AZD1222 vaccination. CDR3 DNA sequence: TGCAGTGCTAAGGCTGGCACTGAAGCTTTCTTT. This codes for CSAKAGTEAFF.